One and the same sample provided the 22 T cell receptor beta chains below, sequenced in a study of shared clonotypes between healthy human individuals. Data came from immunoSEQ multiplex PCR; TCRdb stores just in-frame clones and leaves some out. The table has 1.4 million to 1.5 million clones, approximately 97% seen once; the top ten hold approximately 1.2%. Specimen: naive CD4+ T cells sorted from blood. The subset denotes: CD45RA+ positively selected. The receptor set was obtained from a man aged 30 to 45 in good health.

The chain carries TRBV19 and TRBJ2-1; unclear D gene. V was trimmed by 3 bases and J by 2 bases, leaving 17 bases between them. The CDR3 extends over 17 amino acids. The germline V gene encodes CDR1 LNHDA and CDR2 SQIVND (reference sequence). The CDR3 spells CASSIDAERWAYNEQFF. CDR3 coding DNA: TGTGCCAGTAGTATCGACGCGGAGAGATGGGCCTACAATGAGCAGTTCTTC.

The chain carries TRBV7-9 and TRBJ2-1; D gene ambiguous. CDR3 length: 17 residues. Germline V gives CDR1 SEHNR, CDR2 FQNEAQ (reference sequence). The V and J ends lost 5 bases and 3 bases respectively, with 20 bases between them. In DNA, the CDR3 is TGTGCCAGCAGCCTCAACCCCTGGCCGAAGGTCTACAATGAGCAGTTCTTC. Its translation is CASSLNPWPKVYNEQFF.

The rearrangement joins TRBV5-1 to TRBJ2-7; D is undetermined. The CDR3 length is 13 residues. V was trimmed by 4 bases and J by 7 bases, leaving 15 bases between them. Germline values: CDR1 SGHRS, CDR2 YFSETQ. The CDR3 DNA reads TGCGCCAGCAGCGAACCCCCGTTTGTTGAGCAGTACTTC. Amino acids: CASSEPPFVEQYF.

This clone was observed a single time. The CDR3 is CASSAGDIYGYTF. The CDR3 nucleotides read TGTGCCAGCAGTGCGGGAGATATCTATGGCTACACCTTC. The V gene is TRBV28, the J gene TRBJ1-2, with D uncertain. The germline gives CDR1 MDHEN, CDR2 SYDVKM. V dropped 5 bases and J dropped 4 bases, with 11 bases sitting between them. CDR3 length: 13 amino acids.

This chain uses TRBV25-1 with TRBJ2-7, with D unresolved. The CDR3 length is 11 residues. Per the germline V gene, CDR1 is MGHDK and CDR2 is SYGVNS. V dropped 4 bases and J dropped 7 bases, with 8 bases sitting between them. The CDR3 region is CASSGGGEQYF. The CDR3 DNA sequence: TGTGCCAGCAGTGGGGGTGGAGAGCAGTACTTC.

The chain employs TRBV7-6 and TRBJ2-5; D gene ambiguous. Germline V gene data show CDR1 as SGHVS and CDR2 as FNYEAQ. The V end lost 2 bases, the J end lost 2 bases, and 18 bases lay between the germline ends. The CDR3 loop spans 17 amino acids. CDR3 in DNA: TGTGCCAGCAGCTTACGGAACGAAATCGGAGAGCAAGAGACCCAGTACTTC. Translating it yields CASSLRNEIGEQETQYF.

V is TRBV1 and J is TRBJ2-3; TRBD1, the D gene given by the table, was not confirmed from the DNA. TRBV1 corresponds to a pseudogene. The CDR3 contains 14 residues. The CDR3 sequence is CTSSQVLATDTQYF. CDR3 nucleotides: TGCACCAGCAGCCAAGTCTTGGCCACAGATACGCAGTATTTT.

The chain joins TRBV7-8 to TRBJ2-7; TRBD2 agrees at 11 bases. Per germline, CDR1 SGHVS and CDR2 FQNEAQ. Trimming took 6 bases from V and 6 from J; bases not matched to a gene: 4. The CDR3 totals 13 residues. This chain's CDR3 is CASSFGLAGEQYF. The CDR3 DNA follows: TGTGCCAGCAGTTTCGGACTAGCGGGCGAGCAGTACTTC. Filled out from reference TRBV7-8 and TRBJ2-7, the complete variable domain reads GAGVSQSPRYKVAKRGQDVALRCDPISGHVSLFWYQQALGQGPEFLTYFQNEAQLDKSGLPSDRFFAERPEGSVSTLKIQRTQQEDSAVYLCASSFGLAGEQYFGPGTRLTVT.

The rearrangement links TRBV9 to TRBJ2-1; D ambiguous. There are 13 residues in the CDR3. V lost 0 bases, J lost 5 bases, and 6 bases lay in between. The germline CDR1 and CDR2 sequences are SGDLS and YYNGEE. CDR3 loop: CASSVVPHNEQFF. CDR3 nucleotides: TGTGCCAGCAGCGTAGTACCCCACAATGAGCAGTTCTTC.

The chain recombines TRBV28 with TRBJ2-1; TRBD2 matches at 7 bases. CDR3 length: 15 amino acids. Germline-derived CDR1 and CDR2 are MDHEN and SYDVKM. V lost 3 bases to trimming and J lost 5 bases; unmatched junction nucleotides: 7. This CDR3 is CASSLRLAENNEQFF. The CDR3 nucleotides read TGTGCCAGCAGTTTGAGGCTAGCGGAAAACAATGAGCAGTTCTTC.

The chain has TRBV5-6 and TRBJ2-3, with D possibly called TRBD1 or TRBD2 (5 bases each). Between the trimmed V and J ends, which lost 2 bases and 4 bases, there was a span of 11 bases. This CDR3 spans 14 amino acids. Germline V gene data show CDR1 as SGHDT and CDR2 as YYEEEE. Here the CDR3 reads CASSFPGQPDTQYF. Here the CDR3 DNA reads TGTGCCAGCAGCTTTCCGGGGCAGCCAGATACGCAGTATTTT. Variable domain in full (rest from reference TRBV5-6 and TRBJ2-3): DAGVTQSPTHLIKTRGQQVTLRCSPKSGHDTVSWYQQALGQGPQFIFQYYEEEERQRGNFPDRFSGHQFPNYSSELNVNALLLGDSALYLCASSFPGQPDTQYFGPGTRLTVL.

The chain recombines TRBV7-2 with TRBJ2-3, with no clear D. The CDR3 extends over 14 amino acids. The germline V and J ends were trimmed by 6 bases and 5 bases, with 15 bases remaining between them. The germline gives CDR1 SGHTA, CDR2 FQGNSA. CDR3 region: CASRPGHLVDTQYF. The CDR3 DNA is TGTGCCAGCAGGCCCGGCCACCTGGTAGATACGCAGTATTTT.

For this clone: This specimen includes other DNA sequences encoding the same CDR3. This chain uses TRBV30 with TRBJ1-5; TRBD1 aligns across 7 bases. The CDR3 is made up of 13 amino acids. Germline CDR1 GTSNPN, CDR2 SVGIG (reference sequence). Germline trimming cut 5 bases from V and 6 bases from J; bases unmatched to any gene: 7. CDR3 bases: TGTGCCTGGCGACAGGGAGTAGGTCAGCCCCAGCATTTT. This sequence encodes CAWRQGVGQPQHF.

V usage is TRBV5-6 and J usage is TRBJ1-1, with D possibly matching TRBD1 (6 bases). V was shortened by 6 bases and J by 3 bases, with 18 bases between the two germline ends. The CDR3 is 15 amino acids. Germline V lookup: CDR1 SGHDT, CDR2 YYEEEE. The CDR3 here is CASTLLRGLYTEAFF. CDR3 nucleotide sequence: TGTGCCAGCACCCTGCTCAGGGGTTTGTACACTGAAGCTTTCTTT.

The CDR3 coding sequence is TGCGCCAGCAGCTTGGATAGGGTCTTCAGCACAGATACGCAGTATTTT. As protein: CASSLDRVFSTDTQYF. The chain couples TRBV5-1 to TRBJ2-3, with no clear D. V shed 0 bases and J shed 0 bases, with 11 bases lying between them. CDR3 length: 16 residues. Looked up from germline, CDR1 is SGHRS and CDR2 is YFSETQ.

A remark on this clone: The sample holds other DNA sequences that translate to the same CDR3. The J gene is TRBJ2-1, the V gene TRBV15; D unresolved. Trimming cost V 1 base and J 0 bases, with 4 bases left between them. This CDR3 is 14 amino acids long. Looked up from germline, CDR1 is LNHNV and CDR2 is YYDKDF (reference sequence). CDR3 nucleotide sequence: TGTGCCACCAGCAGAGTGGGCTCCTACAATGAGCAGTTCTTC. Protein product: CATSRVGSYNEQFF.

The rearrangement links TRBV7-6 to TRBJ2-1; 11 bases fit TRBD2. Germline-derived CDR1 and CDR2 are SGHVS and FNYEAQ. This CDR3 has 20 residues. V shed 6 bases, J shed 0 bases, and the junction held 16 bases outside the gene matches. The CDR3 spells CASRDRPALAGDGSYNEQFF. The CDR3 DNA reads TGTGCCAGCAGGGATAGGCCAGCACTAGCGGGAGACGGCTCCTACAATGAGCAGTTCTTC.

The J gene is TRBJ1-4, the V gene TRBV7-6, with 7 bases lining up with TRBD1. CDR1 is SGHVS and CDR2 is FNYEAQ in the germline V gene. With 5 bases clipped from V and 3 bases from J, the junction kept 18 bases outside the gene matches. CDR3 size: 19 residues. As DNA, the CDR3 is TGTGCCAGCAGCCTCTTACAGGGGTACCGGGACAAAGCTAATGAAAAACTGTTTTTT. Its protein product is CASSLLQGYRDKANEKLFF.

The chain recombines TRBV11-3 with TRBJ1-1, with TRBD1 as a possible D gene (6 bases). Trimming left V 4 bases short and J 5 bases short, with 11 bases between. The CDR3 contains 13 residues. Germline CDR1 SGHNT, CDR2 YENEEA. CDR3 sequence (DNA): TGTGCCAGCAGCTCCGGGGGCGTTACTGAAGCTTTCTTT. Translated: CASSSGGVTEAFF.

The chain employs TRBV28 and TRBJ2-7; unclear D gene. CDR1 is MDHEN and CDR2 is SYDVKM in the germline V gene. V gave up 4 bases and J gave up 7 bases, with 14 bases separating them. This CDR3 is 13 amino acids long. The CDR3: CASSWPALREQYF. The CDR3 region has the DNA TGTGCCAGCAGTTGGCCAGCTTTGAGGGAGCAGTACTTC.

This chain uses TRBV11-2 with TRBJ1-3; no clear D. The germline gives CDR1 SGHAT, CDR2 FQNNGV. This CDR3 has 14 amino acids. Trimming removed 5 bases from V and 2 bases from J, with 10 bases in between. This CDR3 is CASSPFPTGNTIYF. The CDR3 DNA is TGTGCCAGCAGCCCCTTCCCAACTGGAAACACCATATATTTT.

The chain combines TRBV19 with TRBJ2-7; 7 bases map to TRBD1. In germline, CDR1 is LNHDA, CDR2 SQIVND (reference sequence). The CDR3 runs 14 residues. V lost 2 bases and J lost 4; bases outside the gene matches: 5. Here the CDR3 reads CASSIPGTAYEQYF. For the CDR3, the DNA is TGTGCCAGTAGTATACCCGGGACAGCTTACGAGCAGTACTTC.